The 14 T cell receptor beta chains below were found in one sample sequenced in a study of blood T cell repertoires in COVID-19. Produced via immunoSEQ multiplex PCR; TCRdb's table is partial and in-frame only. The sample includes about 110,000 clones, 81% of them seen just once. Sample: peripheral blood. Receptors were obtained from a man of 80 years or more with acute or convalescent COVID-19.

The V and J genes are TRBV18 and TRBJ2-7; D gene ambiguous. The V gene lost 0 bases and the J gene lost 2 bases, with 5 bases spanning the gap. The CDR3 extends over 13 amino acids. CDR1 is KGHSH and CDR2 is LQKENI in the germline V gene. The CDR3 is CASSPPSAYEQYF. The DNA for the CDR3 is TGTGCCAGCTCACCACCGTCTGCCTACGAGCAGTACTTC.

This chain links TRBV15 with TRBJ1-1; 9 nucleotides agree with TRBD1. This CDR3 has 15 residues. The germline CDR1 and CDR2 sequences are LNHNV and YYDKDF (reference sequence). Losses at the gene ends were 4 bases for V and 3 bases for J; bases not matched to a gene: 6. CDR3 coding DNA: TGTGCCACCAGCAAAGAGGACAGGGGCTACACTGAAGCTTTCTTT. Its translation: CATSKEDRGYTEAFF.

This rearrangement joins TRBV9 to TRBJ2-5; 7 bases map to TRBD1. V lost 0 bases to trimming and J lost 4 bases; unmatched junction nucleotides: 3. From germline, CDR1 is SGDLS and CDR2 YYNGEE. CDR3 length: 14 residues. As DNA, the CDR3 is TGTGCCAGCAGCGTAGGACAGGGTCGAGAGACCCAGTACTTC. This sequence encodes CASSVGQGRETQYF.

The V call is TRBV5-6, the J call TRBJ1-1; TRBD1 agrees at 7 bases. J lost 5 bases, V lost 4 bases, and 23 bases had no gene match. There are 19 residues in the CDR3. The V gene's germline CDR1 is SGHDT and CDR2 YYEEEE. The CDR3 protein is CASSDRGDFDRVVGTEAFF. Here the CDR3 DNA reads TGTGCCAGCAGCGATCGAGGGGATTTCGACAGGGTTGTAGGAACTGAAGCTTTCTTT.

CDR3 nucleotide sequence: TGTGCCAGCAGTTACTCTGGGACACCTAGCACAGATACGCAGTATTTT. Residues: CASSYSGTPSTDTQYF. The chain links TRBV6-5 to TRBJ2-3; tentative D call: TRBD1 (6 bases). The germline V and J ends were trimmed by 0 bases and 0 bases, with 10 bases remaining between them. In germline, CDR1 is MNHEY, CDR2 SVGAGI. The CDR3 length is 16 residues.

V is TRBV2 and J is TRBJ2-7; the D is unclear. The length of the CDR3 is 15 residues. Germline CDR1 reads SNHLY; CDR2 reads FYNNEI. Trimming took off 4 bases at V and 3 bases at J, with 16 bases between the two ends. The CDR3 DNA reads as TGTGCCAGCAGTGCTGACTTTTCCAAGCACTACGAGCAGTACTTC. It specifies CASSADFSKHYEQYF.

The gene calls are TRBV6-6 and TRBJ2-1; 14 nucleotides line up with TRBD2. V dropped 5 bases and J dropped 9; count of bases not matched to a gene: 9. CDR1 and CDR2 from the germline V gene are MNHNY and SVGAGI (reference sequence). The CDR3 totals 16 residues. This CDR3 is CASSPGLAGGAVEQFF. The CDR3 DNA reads TGTGCCAGCAGTCCTGGACTAGCGGGAGGTGCGGTTGAGCAGTTCTTC.

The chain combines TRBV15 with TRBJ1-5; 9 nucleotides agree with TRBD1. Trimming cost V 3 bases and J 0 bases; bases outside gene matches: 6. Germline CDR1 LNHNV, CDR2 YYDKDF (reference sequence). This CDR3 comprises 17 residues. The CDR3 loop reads CATSRAGTGYSNQPQHF. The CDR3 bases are TGTGCCACCAGCAGGGCCGGGACAGGGTATAGCAATCAGCCCCAGCATTTT.

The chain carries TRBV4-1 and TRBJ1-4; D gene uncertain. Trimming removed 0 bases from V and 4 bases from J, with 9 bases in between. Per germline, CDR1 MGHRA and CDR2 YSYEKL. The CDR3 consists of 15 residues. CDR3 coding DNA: TGCGCCAGCAGCCAAGAAACAGATCTTAATGAAAAACTGTTTTTT. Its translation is CASSQETDLNEKLFF.

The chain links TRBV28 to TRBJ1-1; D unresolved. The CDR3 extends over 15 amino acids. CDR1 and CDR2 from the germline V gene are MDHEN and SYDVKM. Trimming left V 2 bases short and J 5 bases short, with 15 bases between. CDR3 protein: CASSLKPGIGTEAFF. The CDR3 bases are TGTGCCAGCAGTTTAAAACCGGGGATTGGAACTGAAGCTTTCTTT.

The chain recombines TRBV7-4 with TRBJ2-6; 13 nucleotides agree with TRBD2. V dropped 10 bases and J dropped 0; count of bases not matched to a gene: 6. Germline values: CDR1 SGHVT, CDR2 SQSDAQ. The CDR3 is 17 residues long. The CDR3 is CATELAGGISGANVLTF. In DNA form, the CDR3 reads TGTGCCACCGAACTAGCGGGAGGGATCTCTGGGGCCAACGTCCTGACTTTC.

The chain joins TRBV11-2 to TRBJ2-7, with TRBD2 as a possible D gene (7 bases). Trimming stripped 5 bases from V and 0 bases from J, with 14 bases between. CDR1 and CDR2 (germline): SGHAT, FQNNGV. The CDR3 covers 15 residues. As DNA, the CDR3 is TGTGCCAGCAGCGACGGGGGGCGAAGCTCCTACGAGCAGTACTTC. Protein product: CASSDGGRSSYEQYF.

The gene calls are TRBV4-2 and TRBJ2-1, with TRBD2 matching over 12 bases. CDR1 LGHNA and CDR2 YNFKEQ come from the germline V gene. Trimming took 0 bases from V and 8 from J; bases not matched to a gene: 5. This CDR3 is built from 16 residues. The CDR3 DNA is TGTGCCAGCAGCCAAGATCGACTAGCGGGAGCAGATGAGCAGTTCTTC. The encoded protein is CASSQDRLAGADEQFF.

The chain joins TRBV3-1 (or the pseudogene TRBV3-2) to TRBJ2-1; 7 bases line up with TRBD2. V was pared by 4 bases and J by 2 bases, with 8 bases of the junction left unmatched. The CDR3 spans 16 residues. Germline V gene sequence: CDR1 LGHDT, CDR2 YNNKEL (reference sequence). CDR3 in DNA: TGTGCCAGCAGCCCTCTTACTAGCGCCGCCTACAATGAGCAGTTCTTC. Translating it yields CASSPLTSAAYNEQFF.